A single sample is the source of the 10 T cell receptor beta chains below, sequenced in a study of graft-versus-host responses after intestinal transplantation. What these receptors recognize is not known. The repertoire was sequenced with immunoSEQ multiplex PCR; TCRdb's copy has only in-frame clones and lacks some. The sample includes 150,000 or so clones, 80% to 95% of them seen just once. The sequences come from unstimulated CD4+ T cells sorted from spleen or lymph node cells, collected before intestinal transplant. The receptors were sampled from a human donor who received an intestinal transplant.

J is TRBJ1-4 and V is TRBV6-6; the D is unclear. From germline, CDR1 is MNHNY and CDR2 SVGAGI (reference sequence). V gave up 0 bases and J gave up 4 bases, with 3 bases separating them. The CDR3 consists of 13 residues. The CDR3 reads CASSYSLNEKLFF. CDR3 sequence (DNA): TGTGCCAGCAGTTACTCCCTTAATGAAAAACTGTTTTTT.

This rearrangement joins TRBV6-4 to TRBJ2-2, with a possible D match to TRBD2 (6 bases). V lost 0 bases and J 4 bases, leaving 12 bases between the germline ends. CDR1 and CDR2 (germline): MRHNA, SNTAGT. The CDR3 extends over 16 amino acids. CDR3 DNA sequence: TGTGCCAGCAGTGACTCGGGGGGTCGTGGCACCGGGGAGCTGTTTTTT. This gives the protein CASSDSGGRGTGELFF.

V is TRBV4-2 and J is TRBJ1-2; no firm D call. Germline V CDR1 and CDR2: LGHNA, YNFKEQ. CDR3 length equals 15 residues. V lost 4 bases to trimming and J lost 4 bases, with 16 bases between them. The CDR3 DNA reads as TGTGCCAGCAGCCCCTCCAAGGAGGCTACCTATGGCTACACCTTC. Its translation: CASSPSKEATYGYTF.

The rearrangement joins TRBV10-1 to TRBJ1-5; no reliable D call. The length of the CDR3 is 12 residues. Germline V lookup: CDR1 WNHNN, CDR2 SYGVQD (reference sequence). The ends were cut back, 2 bases at V and 6 bases at J, with 5 bases in the middle. The CDR3 sequence: CASSEAGQPQHF. The CDR3, as DNA: TGCGCCAGCAGTGAGGCCGGTCAGCCCCAGCATTTT.

The chain is built from TRBV5-8 and TRBJ1-5; D might be TRBD1 (5 bases). This CDR3 spans 14 amino acids. V was shortened by 3 bases and J by 4 bases, with 11 bases between the two germline ends. Germline V gene sequence: CDR1 SGHTS, CDR2 YDEGEE. The CDR3 bases are TGTGCCAGCAGCTCCCGGGACCTGAATCAGCCCCAGCATTTT. It is translated as CASSSRDLNQPQHF.

The chain employs TRBV6-5 and TRBJ1-6; tentatively, D is TRBD1 (6 bases). Germline loops: CDR1 MNHEY, CDR2 SVGAGI. V dropped 6 bases and J dropped 10 bases, with 19 bases sitting between them. The CDR3 has 15 amino acids. CDR3: CASRQGGRADSPLHF. The CDR3 region has the DNA TGTGCCAGCAGGCAAGGGGGAAGGGCCGACTCACCCCTCCACTTT.

This clone was seen a few times. The chain employs TRBV10-2 and TRBJ2-7; D is undetermined. This CDR3 spans 11 amino acids. Trimming left V 9 bases short and J 0 bases short, with 6 bases between. The germline V gene encodes CDR1 WSHSY and CDR2 SAAADI. CDR3 amino acids: CASSSSYEQYF. In DNA, the CDR3 is TGCGCCAGTTCCAGCTCCTACGAGCAGTACTTC.

The chain has TRBV5-1 and TRBJ2-2; tentatively, D is TRBD2 (7 bases). The CDR3 spans 15 residues. Germline CDR1 reads SGHRS; CDR2 reads YFSETQ. The V gene lost 4 bases and the J gene lost 3 bases, with 13 bases spanning the gap. For the CDR3, the DNA is TGCGCCAGCAGCCTGGGGGGGGGCTACACCGGGGAGCTGTTTTTT. Protein product: CASSLGGGYTGELFF.

J is TRBJ2-1 and V is TRBV19; the D call may be TRBD1 or TRBD2 (8 bases each). The length of the CDR3 is 18 residues. With 5 bases removed from V and 5 bases from J, the gap between germline ends came to 25 bases. Per the germline V gene, CDR1 is LNHDA and CDR2 is SQIVND (reference sequence). The DNA of the CDR3 is TGTGCCAGTAGTTTGGACAGGGCCGGACTAGCAAGGGACAATGAGCAGTTCTTC. This translates into CASSLDRAGLARDNEQFF.

The chain joins TRBV28 to TRBJ1-1, with no clear D. The V end was cut by 3 bases, the J end by 4 bases, with 12 bases between. The germline CDR1 and CDR2 sequences are MDHEN and SYDVKM. The CDR3 runs to 14 residues. CDR3 amino acids: CASSFGSWGTEAFF. The CDR3 DNA sequence: TGTGCCAGCAGTTTTGGCTCCTGGGGCACTGAAGCTTTCTTT. The variable domain in full, with the rest retrieved from reference TRBV28 and TRBJ1-1, is DVKVTQSSRYLVKRTGEKVFLECVQDMDHENMFWYRQDPGLGLRLIYFSYDVKMKEKGDIPEGYSVSREKKERFSLILESASTNQTSMYLCASSFGSWGTEAFFGQGTRLTVV.